Listed below are T cell receptor beta chains from one sample, sequenced in a study of blood T cells in healthy people across ages. TCRdb processed the 5' RACE reads anew with MiXCR; each CDR3 protein has one entry. Of 870,000 or so distinct CDR3 sequences in the sample, under 35% were seen once. The sample taken for sequencing was blood. The receptor source for this set is a woman aged 80 or over in good health. CDR3s include the opening cysteine and the closing phenylalanine or tryptophan. Fields, in order: V gene, J gene, clone size, D gene, CDR3 protein, CDR3 DNA. A D gene is named only where the DNA matches it firmly. Clone sizes are given selectively: once, few, many, or a class where the clone is expanded.

TRBV5-1,TRBJ2-5,-,TRBD1,CASSPTGPGNEQYF,TGCGCCAGCAGTCCGACAGGGCCTGGCAATGAGCAGTACTTC
TRBV29-1,TRBJ1-2,many,-,CSVDASQGYYGYTF,TGCAGCGTTGATGCCAGCCAGGGTTACTATGGCTACACCTTC
TRBV5-1,TRBJ2-1,many,-,CASSLPMGSANEQFF,TGCGCCAGCAGCTTGCCCATGGGTTCGGCCAATGAGCAGTTCTTC
TRBV5-1,TRBJ1-2,many,-,CASSFDSPNGYTF,TGCGCCAGCAGCTTTGACAGTCCCAATGGCTACACCTTC
TRBV29-1,TRBJ1-3,few,-,CSVDLGSSGNTIYF,TGCAGCGTTGATTTGGGGTCTTCTGGAAACACCATATATTTT
TRBV6-2/TRBV6-3,TRBJ1-5,-,-,CASSYSITWRAGQPQHF,TGTGCCAGCAGTTACTCGATAACGTGGAGGGCGGGGCAGCCCCAGCATTTT
TRBV25-1,TRBJ1-2,many,-,CASSHGNYGYTF,TGTGCCAGCAGCCACGGGAACTATGGCTACACCTTC
TRBV7-8,TRBJ2-7,few,-,CASTYSAGTGVSYEQYF,TGTGCCAGCACCTATTCGGCCGGGACGGGAGTCTCCTACGAGCAGTACTTC
TRBV3-1,TRBJ2-3,many,-,CASSPFSGNTDTQYF,TGTGCCAGCAGCCCCTTTAGCGGAAACACAGATACGCAGTATTTT
TRBV19,TRBJ2-1,many,TRBD1,CASLGQGNNEQFF,TGTGCCAGTTTGGGACAGGGGAACAATGAGCAGTTCTTC
TRBV5-1,TRBJ1-5,many,-,CASSLHGQLNQPQHF,TGCGCCAGCAGCCTCCATGGACAGCTCAATCAGCCCCAGCATTTT
TRBV7-9,TRBJ2-5,many,-,CASSLGVGIGETQYF,TGTGCCAGCAGCCTAGGCGTGGGAATCGGCGAGACCCAGTACTTC
TRBV6-2/TRBV6-3,TRBJ2-7,many,-,CASSYFSRSAYEQYF,TGTGCCAGCAGTTACTTCTCCAGGTCGGCCTACGAGCAGTACTTC
TRBV20-1,TRBJ2-7,many,TRBD1,CSARDIGTGKPYEQYF,TGCAGTGCTAGAGATATCGGGACAGGGAAGCCCTACGAGCAGTACTTC
TRBV6-1,TRBJ2-7,-,-,CASETITYEQYF,TGTGCCAGCGAAACAATCACCTACGAGCAGTACTTC
TRBV12-3/TRBV12-4,TRBJ2-2,-,-,CASSLYGKTGELFF,TGTGCCAGCAGTTTATACGGGAAAACCGGGGAGCTGTTTTTT